This passage covers 5 T cell receptor beta chains from one sample sequenced in a study of technical replicates of blood from several donors. The protocol was immunoSEQ multiplex PCR, while the TCRdb copy is restricted to in-frame clones and leaves out a portion. The sample consists of 50,000 to 65,000 clones, about 91% of them appearing once. Sequencing used PBMCs. Every receptor here comes from a human donor in good health. Some clones in this sample may be carry-over from other donors' samples.

The V and J genes are TRBV4-1 and TRBJ1-6; D uncertain. Germline V CDR1 and CDR2: MGHRA, YSYEKL. Deletions cut 6 bases from V and 9 bases from J, with 9 bases between. This CDR3 has 12 residues. The CDR3 spells CASSPGISPLHF. The CDR3 nucleotides are TGCGCCAGCAGTCCAGGAATTTCACCCCTCCACTTT.

In DNA form, the CDR3 reads TGTGCCAGCAGCCCTGAAGCACTGCGGAGCTACGAGCAGTACTTC. Its translation is CASSPEALRSYEQYF. V and J are TRBV4-2 and TRBJ2-7; D gene ambiguous. The V end lost 4 bases, the J end lost 3 bases, and 16 bases lay between the germline ends. The CDR3 is made up of 15 amino acids. The germline V gene has CDR1 LGHNA and CDR2 YNFKEQ.

The chain joins TRBV2 to TRBJ2-7; TRBD2 matches at 10 bases. The CDR3 sequence is 14 residues long. V trimming: 7 bases; J trimming: 3 bases; junction bases outside the gene matches: 6. Germline V gives CDR1 SNHLY, CDR2 FYNNEI. The CDR3, as DNA: TGTGCCAGCACCCAACTAGCGGGGTTCTACGAGCAGTACTTC. Its translation is CASTQLAGFYEQYF. The variable domain in full, completed from reference TRBV2 and TRBJ2-7, reads EPEVTQTPSHQVTQMGQEVILRCVPISNHLYFYWYRQILGQKVEFLVSFYNNEISEKSEIFDDQFSVERPDGSNFTLKIRSTKLEDSAMYFCASTQLAGFYEQYFGPGTRLTVT.

The chain is built from TRBV9 and TRBJ2-7; tentatively, D is TRBD2 (5 bases). Trimming took 2 bases from V and 6 from J, leaving 12 bases between them. This CDR3 spans 13 amino acids. Germline CDR1 SGDLS, CDR2 YYNGEE. CDR3 in DNA: TGTGCCAGCAGCGTGTACCCTGAGGGCGAGCAGTACTTC. This codes for CASSVYPEGEQYF. Based on the CDR3 plus reference TRBV9 and TRBJ2-7, the full variable domain is DSGVTQTPKHLITATGQRVTLRCSPRSGDLSVYWYQQSLDQGLQFLIQYYNGEERAKGNILERFSAQQFPDLHSELNLSSLELGDSALYFCASSVYPEGEQYFGPGTRLTVT.

This chain uses TRBV12-5 with TRBJ2-5, with D possibly TRBD1 on 6 matching bases. Germline CDR1 and CDR2: LGHNT and FRNRAP. V was cut by 1 base and J by 5 bases, with 17 bases left in between. The CDR3 consists of 16 residues. This chain's CDR3 is CASGLATGRGRETQYF. The CDR3 DNA reads TGTGCTAGTGGTTTGGCAACGGGCAGGGGTAGGGAGACCCAGTACTTC.